These T cell receptor beta chains were read from a single sample in a study of glioma-infiltrating T cells after dendritic cell vaccination. Repertoires were generated with immunoSEQ multiplex PCR, while TCRdb's copy carries only in-frame clones and drops some. The repertoire holds approximately 60,000 clones, with about 89% as singletons. Sequencing used blood, obtained after dendritic cell vaccination. These receptors all come from a human donor with glioblastoma. Each CDR3 is given with its conserved first and last residue. A D gene is named only where the DNA matches it firmly. A row's size may be missing; if present it is once, few, many or a size class.

j_gene,d_gene,abundance,len,v_gene,CDR3aa,CDR3nt
TRBJ2-7,.,.,13,TRBV5-1,CASSFAEAYEQYF,TGCGCCAGCAGCTTTGCAGAAGCCTACGAGCAGTACTTC
TRBJ1-4,.,.,15,TRBV6-5,CASSYGGSDNEKLFF,TGTGCCAGCAGTTACGGAGGGTCGGATAATGAAAAACTGTTTTTT
TRBJ2-7,TRBD2,.,17,TRBV10-3,CAISDSPPLADSYEQYF,TGTGCCATCAGTGACTCCCCCCCCCTAGCGGACTCCTACGAGCAGTACTTC
TRBJ2-3,TRBD2,.,17,TRBV9,CASSVAGLAGATDTQYF,TGTGCCAGCAGCGTAGCGGGACTAGCGGGGGCTACAGATACGCAGTATTTT
TRBJ2-4,.,.,15,TRBV4-3,CASSQEVWRQDPQYF,TGCGCCAGCAGCCAAGAAGTTTGGAGACAGGACCCCCAGTACTTC
TRBJ1-1,.,once,17,TRBV7-2,CASSPDSVGRARTEAFF,TGTGCCAGCAGCCCAGATAGTGTGGGGAGGGCTAGGACTGAAGCTTTCTTT
TRBJ1-2,.,.,13,TRBV27,CASSPELPQVDTF,TGTGCCAGCAGTCCAGAACTCCCCCAGGTTGACACCTTC
TRBJ1-2,.,once,13,TRBV7-9,CASRPENPDGYTF,TGTGCCAGCAGACCGGAGAACCCCGACGGCTACACCTTC
TRBJ2-7,.,.,16,TRBV27,CASSLSASRVSYEQYF,TGTGCCAGCAGTTTATCCGCTAGTAGAGTATCCTACGAGCAGTACTTC
TRBJ1-2,TRBD1,.,16,TRBV7-9,CASSLAGTGEAHGYTF,TGTGCCAGCAGCTTAGCCGGGACAGGGGAGGCTCATGGCTACACCTTC
TRBJ1-2,.,.,14,TRBV30,CAWSQAVSNYGYTF,TGTGCCTGGAGTCAGGCAGTGTCTAACTATGGCTACACCTTC
TRBJ2-3,.,.,15,TRBV4-2,CASSQGGGEADTQYF,TGTGCCAGCAGCCAAGGTGGAGGGGAGGCAGATACGCAGTATTTT
TRBJ2-7,TRBD1,.,14,TRBV6-5,CASRKGQGAYEQYF,TGTGCCAGCAGAAAGGGACAGGGCGCCTACGAGCAGTACTTC
TRBJ1-2,.,.,13,TRBV25-1,CASRRGTSRGYTF,TGTGCCAGCAGGAGAGGGACATCGCGGGGCTACACCTTC
TRBJ2-3,TRBD2,.,18,TRBV18,CASSLSSLAGGSTDTQYF,TGTGCCAGCTCACTTTCATCACTAGCGGGGGGCAGCACAGATACGCAGTATTTT
TRBJ2-2,TRBD2,.,16,TRBV7-2,CASSGGRGLATGELFF,TGTGCCAGCAGCGGAGGTCGGGGACTAGCAACCGGGGAGCTGTTTTTT
TRBJ1-3,.,.,15,TRBV6-5,CASSSTGLGGNTIYF,TGTGCCAGCAGTTCAACGGGTCTCGGGGGAAACACCATATATTTT
TRBJ2-5,.,.,15,TRBV19,CASSIQGGFQETQYF,TGTGCCAGTAGTATCCAAGGGGGATTCCAAGAGACCCAGTACTTC
TRBJ2-7,.,.,12,TRBV18,CASSPLNRVQYF,TGTGCCAGCTCACCGCTAAATCGGGTGCAGTACTTC
TRBJ2-7,.,once,14,TRBV4-2,CASSQDSASYEQYF,TGTGCCAGCAGCCAAGACTCCGCGTCATACGAGCAGTACTTC
TRBJ2-7,TRBD1,.,16,TRBV7-2,CASSISTGERFGEQYF,TGTGCCAGCAGCATATCGACAGGGGAACGTTTCGGCGAGCAGTACTTC
TRBJ2-7,.,.,16,TRBV18,CASSPGLGQGGYEQYF,TGTGCCAGCTCACCTGGTTTGGGCCAGGGGGGATACGAGCAGTACTTC
TRBJ1-1,TRBD1,once,15,TRBV19,CASRGQGVWNTEAFF,TGTGCCAGTAGAGGACAGGGAGTATGGAACACTGAAGCTTTCTTT
TRBJ2-7,TRBD1,once,15,TRBV18,CASSPGTGKSYEQYF,TGTGCCAGCTCACCGGGGACAGGAAAATCCTACGAGCAGTACTTC
TRBJ2-1,TRBD2,.,17,TRBV5-6,CASSLLVGAGGYNEQFF,TGTGCCAGCAGCTTGCTGGTAGGAGCGGGGGGTTACAATGAGCAGTTCTTC
TRBJ2-7,.,.,13,TRBV6-1,CATLSGRLNEQYF,TGTGCCACCCTAAGCGGCAGGTTGAACGAGCAGTACTTC
TRBJ2-2,TRBD2,few,16,TRBV4-1,CASSQDGGGNFGELFF,TGCGCCAGCAGCCAAGATGGGGGGGGGAACTTTGGGGAGCTGTTTTTT
TRBJ2-7,.,.,14,TRBV6-1,CASRYDWRAYEQYF,TGTGCCAGCAGATACGACTGGAGAGCCTACGAGCAGTACTTC
TRBJ1-5,.,.,15,TRBV19,CASSISETGNQPQHF,TGTGCCAGTAGTATCAGCGAGACAGGCAATCAGCCCCAGCATTTT
TRBJ2-1,TRBD2,.,16,TRBV7-2,CASSGPTSGGALQRFF,TGTGCCAGCAGCGGCCCGACTAGCGGGGGGGCTCTACAAAGGTTCTTC
TRBJ1-3,TRBD1,once,15,TRBV5-1,CASSIQGAQGNTIYF,TGCGCCAGCAGCATACAGGGGGCGCAAGGAAACACCATATATTTT
TRBJ2-1,TRBD2,.,16,TRBV14,CASSPIGLAGDQGQFF,TGTGCCAGCAGCCCCATCGGACTAGCGGGGGACCAAGGGCAGTTCTTC
TRBJ1-2,.,.,12,TRBV19,CASSTSNYGYTF,TGTGCCAGTAGTACTTCTAACTATGGCTACACCTTC